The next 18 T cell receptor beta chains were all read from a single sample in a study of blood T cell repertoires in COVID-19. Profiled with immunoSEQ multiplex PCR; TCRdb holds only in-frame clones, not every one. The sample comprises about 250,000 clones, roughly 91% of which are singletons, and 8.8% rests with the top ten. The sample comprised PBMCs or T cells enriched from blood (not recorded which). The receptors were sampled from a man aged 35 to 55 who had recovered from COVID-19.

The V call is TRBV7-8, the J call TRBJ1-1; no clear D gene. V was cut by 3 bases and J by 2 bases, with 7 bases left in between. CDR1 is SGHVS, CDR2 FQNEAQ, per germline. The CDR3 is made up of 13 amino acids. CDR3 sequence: CASSFGGNTEAFF. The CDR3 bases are TGTGCCAGCAGCTTTGGCGGAAACACTGAAGCTTTCTTT.

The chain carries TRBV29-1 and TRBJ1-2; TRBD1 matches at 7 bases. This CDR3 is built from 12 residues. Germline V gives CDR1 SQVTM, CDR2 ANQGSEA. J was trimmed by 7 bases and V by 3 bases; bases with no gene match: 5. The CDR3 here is CSVDQTGTGYTF. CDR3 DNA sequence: TGCAGCGTTGACCAGACAGGGACTGGCTACACCTTC.

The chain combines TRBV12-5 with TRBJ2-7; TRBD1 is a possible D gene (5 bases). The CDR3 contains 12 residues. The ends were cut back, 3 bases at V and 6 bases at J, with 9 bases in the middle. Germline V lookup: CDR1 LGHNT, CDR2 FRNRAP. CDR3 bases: TGTGCTAGTGGTTTAGACAGTCGCGAGCAGTACTTC. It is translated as CASGLDSREQYF.

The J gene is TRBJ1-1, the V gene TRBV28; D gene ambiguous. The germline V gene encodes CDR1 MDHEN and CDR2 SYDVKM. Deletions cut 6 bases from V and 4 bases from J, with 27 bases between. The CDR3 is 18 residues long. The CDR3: CASSSPPPSVFGSTEAFF. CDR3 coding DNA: TGTGCCAGCAGCTCTCCCCCGCCCTCAGTGTTTGGTTCCACTGAAGCTTTCTTT.

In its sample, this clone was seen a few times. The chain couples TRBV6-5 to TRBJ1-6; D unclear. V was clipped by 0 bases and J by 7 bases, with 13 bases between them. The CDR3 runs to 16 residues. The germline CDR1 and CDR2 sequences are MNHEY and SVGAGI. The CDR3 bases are TGTGCCAGCAGTTACTCGTACGGGGATGGGAATTCACCCCTCCACTTT. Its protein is CASSYSYGDGNSPLHF.

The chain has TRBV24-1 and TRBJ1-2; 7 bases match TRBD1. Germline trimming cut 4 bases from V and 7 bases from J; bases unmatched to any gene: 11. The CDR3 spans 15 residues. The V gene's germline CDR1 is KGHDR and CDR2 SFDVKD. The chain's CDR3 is CATSDSGAGGGGYTF. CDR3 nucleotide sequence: TGTGCCACCAGTGACTCAGGGGCAGGGGGAGGTGGCTACACCTTC.

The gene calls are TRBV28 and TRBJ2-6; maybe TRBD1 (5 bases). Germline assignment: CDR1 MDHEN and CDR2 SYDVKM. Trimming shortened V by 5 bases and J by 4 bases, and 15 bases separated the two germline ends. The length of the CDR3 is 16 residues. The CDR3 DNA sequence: TGTGCCAGCAGTCCTATCACAGGAACAGGGGCCAACGTCCTGACTTTC. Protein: CASSPITGTGANVLTF.

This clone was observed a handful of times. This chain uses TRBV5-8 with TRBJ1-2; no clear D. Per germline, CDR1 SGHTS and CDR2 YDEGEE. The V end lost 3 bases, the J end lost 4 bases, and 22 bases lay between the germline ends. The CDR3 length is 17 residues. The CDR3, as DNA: TGTGCCAGCAGCTCGGGTCGTTCTCCCGAATCCCGCTATGGCTACACCTTC. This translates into CASSSGRSPESRYGYTF. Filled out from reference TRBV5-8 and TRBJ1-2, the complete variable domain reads EAGVTQSPTHLIKTRGQQATLRCSPISGHTSVYWYQQALGLGLQFLLWYDEGEERNRGNFPPRFSGRQFPNYSSELNVNALELEDSALYLCASSSGRSPESRYGYTFGSGTRLTVV.

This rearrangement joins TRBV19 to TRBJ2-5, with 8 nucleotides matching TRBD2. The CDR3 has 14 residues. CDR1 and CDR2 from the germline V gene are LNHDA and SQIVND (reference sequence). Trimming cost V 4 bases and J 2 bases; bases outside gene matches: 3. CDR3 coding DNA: TGTGCCAGTAGTACGACTAGCGTGCAAGAGACCCAGTACTTC. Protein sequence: CASSTTSVQETQYF.

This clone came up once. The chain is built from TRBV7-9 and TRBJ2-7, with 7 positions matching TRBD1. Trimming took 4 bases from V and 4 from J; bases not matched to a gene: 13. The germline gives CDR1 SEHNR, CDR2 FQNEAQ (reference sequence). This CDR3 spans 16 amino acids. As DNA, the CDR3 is TGTGCCAGCAGCTCGCCCTCCCGGGACAGATGGTACGAGCAGTACTTC. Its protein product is CASSSPSRDRWYEQYF.

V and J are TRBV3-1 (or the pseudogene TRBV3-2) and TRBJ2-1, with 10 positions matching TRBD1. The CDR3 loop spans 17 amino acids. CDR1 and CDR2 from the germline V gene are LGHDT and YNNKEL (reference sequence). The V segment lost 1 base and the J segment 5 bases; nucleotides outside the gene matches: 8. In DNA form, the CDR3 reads TGTGCCAGCAGCCAAGGGTTGGGACAGGGGCGAAACAATGAGCAGTTCTTC. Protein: CASSQGLGQGRNNEQFF.

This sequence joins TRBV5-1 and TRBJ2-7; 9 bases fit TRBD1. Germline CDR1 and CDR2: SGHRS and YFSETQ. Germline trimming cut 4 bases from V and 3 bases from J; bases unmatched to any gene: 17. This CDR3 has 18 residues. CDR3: CASSQAGRQGGAYYEQYF. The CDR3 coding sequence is TGCGCCAGCAGCCAAGCGGGGAGACAGGGGGGCGCCTACTACGAGCAGTACTTC.

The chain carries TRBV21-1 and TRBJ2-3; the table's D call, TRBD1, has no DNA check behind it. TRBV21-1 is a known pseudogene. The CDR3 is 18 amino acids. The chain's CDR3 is CASSKPRAGQGRTDTQYF. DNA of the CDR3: TGTGCCAGCAGCAAACCGAGAGCCGGACAGGGCCGCACAGATACGCAGTATTTT.

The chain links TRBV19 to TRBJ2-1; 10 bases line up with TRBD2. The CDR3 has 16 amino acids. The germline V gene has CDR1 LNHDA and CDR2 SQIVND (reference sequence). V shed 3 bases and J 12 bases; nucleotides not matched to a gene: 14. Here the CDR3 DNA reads TGTGCCAGTAGTATTCCTAGCGGGAGTAGAGTGGGTTGGCAGTTCTTC. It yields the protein CASSIPSGSRVGWQFF.

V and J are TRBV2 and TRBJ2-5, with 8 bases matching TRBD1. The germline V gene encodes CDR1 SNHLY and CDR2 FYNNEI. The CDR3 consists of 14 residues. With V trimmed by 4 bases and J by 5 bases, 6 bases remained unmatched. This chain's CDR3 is CASSADRGRETQYF. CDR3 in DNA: TGTGCCAGCAGTGCAGACAGGGGCCGGGAGACCCAGTACTTC.

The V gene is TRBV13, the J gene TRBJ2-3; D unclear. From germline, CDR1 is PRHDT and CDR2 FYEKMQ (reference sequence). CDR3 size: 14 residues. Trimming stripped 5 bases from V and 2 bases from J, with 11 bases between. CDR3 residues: CASSPTSLTDTQYF. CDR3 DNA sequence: TGTGCCAGCAGCCCGACTTCTCTCACAGATACGCAGTATTTT.

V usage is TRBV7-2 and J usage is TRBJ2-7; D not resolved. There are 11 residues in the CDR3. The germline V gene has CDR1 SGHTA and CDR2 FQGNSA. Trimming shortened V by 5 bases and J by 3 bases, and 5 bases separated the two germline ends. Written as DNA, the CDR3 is TGTGCCAGCAGCGCCAGCTACGAGCAGTACTTC. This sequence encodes CASSASYEQYF.

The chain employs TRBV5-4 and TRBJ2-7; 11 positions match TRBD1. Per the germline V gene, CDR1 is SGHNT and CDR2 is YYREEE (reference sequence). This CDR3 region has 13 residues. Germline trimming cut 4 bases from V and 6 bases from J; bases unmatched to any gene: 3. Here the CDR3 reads CASSIGTGGEQYF. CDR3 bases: TGTGCCAGCAGCATAGGGACAGGGGGCGAGCAGTACTTC.